This TCR beta chain is drawn from a study of cytomegalovirus exposure and HLA in healthy donors. Points from the study as a whole: Later examination showed HLA-associated TCR beta chains had greater clonal expansion than equally common others. Later analysis identified a missense DCLRE1C variant that was linked to TCR beta V- and J-gene trimming. Only CMV serostatus was available as immune exposure information.

The primer mix had 60 Vbeta and 13 Jbeta primers. Measured with immunoSEQ multiplex PCR; TCRdb has only the in-frame clones, and not every one. The profile shows over 150,000 clones, roughly 87% of them singletons. Comments on this clone: The antigen remains unidentified.

Material for sequencing was PBMCs. This clonotype originated in a girl in the first two years of life in good health and CMV-seronegative.

CDR3 DNA: TGTGCCAGCAGCCGCTGGGGGCAAGATCAGCCCCAGCATTTT. Its translation: CASSRWGQDQPQHF. V usage is TRBV7-3 and J usage is TRBJ1-5, with D maybe TRBD1 (6 bases). The CDR3 loop spans 14 amino acids. Trimming cost V 5 bases and J 5 bases, with 13 bases left between them. CDR1 and CDR2 from the germline V gene are SGHTA and FQGTGA.